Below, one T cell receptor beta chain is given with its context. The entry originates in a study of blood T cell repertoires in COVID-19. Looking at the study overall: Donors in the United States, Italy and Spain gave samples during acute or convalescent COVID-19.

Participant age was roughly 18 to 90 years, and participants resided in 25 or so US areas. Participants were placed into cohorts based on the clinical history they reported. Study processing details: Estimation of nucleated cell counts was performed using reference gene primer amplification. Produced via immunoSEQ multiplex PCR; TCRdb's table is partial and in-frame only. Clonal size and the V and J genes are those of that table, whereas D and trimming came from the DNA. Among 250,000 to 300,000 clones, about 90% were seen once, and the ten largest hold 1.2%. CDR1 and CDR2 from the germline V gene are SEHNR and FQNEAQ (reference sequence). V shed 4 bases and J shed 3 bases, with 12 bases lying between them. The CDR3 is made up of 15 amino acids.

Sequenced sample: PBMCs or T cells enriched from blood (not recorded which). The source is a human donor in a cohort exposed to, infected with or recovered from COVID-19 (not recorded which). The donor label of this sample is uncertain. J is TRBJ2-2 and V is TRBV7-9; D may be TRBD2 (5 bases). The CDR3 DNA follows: TGTGCCAGCAGCTCCCGGGATAGGGACACCGGGGAGCTGTTTTTT. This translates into CASSSRDRDTGELFF.